This T cell receptor beta chain was found in a study of PD-1 blockade in classical Hodgkin lymphoma. Findings and limits, study-wide: Nivolumab starters within 1 year of ASCT were excluded. CD4+ TCR diversity, unlike CD8+, climbed significantly by C4D1. Before treatment, complete responders showed about the same diversity as newly diagnosed patients. Compared with healthy donors, newly diagnosed patients reportedly showed lower baseline TCR diversity.

Every patient relapsed after autologous stem cell transplantation, and brentuximab vedotin exposure varied. Magnetic depletion of unwanted cells isolated CD4+ T cells from thawed PBMCs. Germline V gives CDR1 SGHDT, CDR2 YYEEEE. Trimming shortened V by 4 bases and J by 8 bases, and 13 bases separated the two germline ends. The CDR3 is made up of 13 amino acids. This table comes from immunoSEQ multiplex PCR, and its TCRdb copy is limited to in-frame clones, with some not included. This sample carries about 12,000 clones, more than 60% of them seen once, and the ten largest clones take roughly 1.4%. This clone was picked up a small number of times. Antigen: not known.

The J gene is TRBJ2-1, the V gene TRBV5-6; D is undetermined. Source: CD4+ T cells from blood, taken at baseline. The receptor comes from a human donor with classical Hodgkin lymphoma. The CDR3 loop reads CASSPPGLDEQFF. The DNA for the CDR3 is TGTGCCAGCAGCCCCCCAGGTCTCGATGAGCAGTTCTTC.